A single sample is the source of the 5 T cell receptor beta chains below, sequenced in a study of T-cell memory formation after mild COVID-19. TCRdb reanalysed the 5' RACE reads using MiXCR and keeps one entry per CDR3 protein. The table has under 300,000 distinct CDR3 sequences, about 16% seen once; the top ten hold approximately 3.5%. The specimen was PBMCs or a T cell subset sorted from them (not recorded which). These receptors were collected from a young man who had mild COVID-19 (a few samples of this study predate the infection). Cell type and time point are not known.

This CDR3 is CASSLTRRGLAYEQYV. CDR3 coding DNA: TGTGCCAGCAGCTTAACGAGAAGGGGACTCGCCTACGAGCAGTACGTC. The chain combines TRBV7-2 with TRBJ2-7; D possibly corresponds to TRBD2 (6 bases). The CDR3 extends over 16 amino acids. Germline CDR1 is SGHTA and CDR2 is FQGNSA. Trimming removed 2 bases from V and 2 bases from J, with 16 bases in between.

The V gene is TRBV11-2, the J gene TRBJ2-5; possibly TRBD2 for D (5 bases). The CDR3 is 12 residues long. Deletions cut 5 bases from V and 11 bases from J, with 15 bases between. Germline V CDR1 and CDR2: SGHAT, FQNNGV. The CDR3 coding sequence is TGTGCCAGCAGCCGATACGAAGGACTTCAGTACTTC. It codes for CASSRYEGLQYF. The full variable domain, rest sourced from reference TRBV11-2 and TRBJ2-5, is EAGVAQSPRYKIIEKRQSVAFWCNPISGHATLYWYQQILGQGPKLLIQFQNNGVVDDSQLPKDRFSAERLKGVDSTLKIQPAKLEDSAVYLCASSRYEGLQYFGPGTRLLVL.

The V call is TRBV5-1, the J call TRBJ2-7, with 9 positions matching TRBD1. The germline gives CDR1 SGHRS, CDR2 YFSETQ. This CDR3 contains 14 residues. Trimming took 3 bases from V and 3 from J; bases not matched to a gene: 4. As DNA, the CDR3 is TGCGCCAGCAGCTCGGGACAGGGTTACTACGAGCAGTACTTC. It is translated as CASSSGQGYYEQYF.

This clonotype showed up just a few times. V gene TRBV7-2 combines with J gene TRBJ1-2, with unresolved D. The V end was cut by 2 bases, the J end by 5 bases, with 6 bases between. Germline lookup yields CDR1 SGHTA and CDR2 FQGNSA. The CDR3 sequence is 12 residues long. In nucleotides, the CDR3 is TGTGCCAGCAGCTTATCAGTGTATGGCTACACCTTC. It translates to CASSLSVYGYTF.

This clonotype was counted between two and nine times. This chain uses TRBV7-2 with TRBJ1-2; D is uncertain. CDR3 size: 14 residues. Per the germline V gene, CDR1 is SGHTA and CDR2 is FQGNSA. V was shortened by 3 bases and J by 7 bases, with 15 bases between the two germline ends. CDR3 bases: TGTGCCAGCAGCTTGAACGGGCCAGGCGGTGGCTACACCTTC. It codes for CASSLNGPGGGYTF.